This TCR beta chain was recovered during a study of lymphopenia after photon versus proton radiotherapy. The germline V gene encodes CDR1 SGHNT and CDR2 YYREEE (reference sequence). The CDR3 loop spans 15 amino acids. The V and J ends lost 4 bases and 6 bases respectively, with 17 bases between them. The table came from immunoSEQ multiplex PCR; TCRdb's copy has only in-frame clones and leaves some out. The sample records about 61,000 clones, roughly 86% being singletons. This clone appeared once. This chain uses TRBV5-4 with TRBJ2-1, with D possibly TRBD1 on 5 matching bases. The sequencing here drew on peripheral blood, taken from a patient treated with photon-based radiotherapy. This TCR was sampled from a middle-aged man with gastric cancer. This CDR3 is CASSPSQGYINEQFF. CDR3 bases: TGTGCCAGCAGCCCAAGCCAGGGATACATCAATGAGCAGTTCTTC.